The 13 T cell receptor beta chains below come from one sample, sequenced in a study. TCRdb re-analysed the RT-PCR reads in MiXCR, keeping a single row per CDR3 protein. Of about 680,000 distinct CDR3 sequences listed, 13% to 15% were seen once; the top ten hold 3.6%. The sample consisted of memory CD4+ T cells from blood. The source is a female donor in good health, serving as a healthy control.

The gene calls are TRBV6-2 or TRBV6-3 and TRBJ2-7, with D possibly being TRBD1 (7 bases). Germline V gene sequence: CDR1 MNHEY, CDR2 SVGEGT. The germline V and J ends were trimmed by 6 bases and 2 bases, with 20 bases remaining between them. The length of the CDR3 is 16 residues. The CDR3 here is CASRPTAGRGAYEQYF. The CDR3, as DNA: TGTGCCAGCAGACCAACGGCTGGCAGGGGGGCCTACGAGCAGTACTTC.

This clonotype appeared many times. The V call is TRBV10-3, the J call TRBJ2-1; 7 bases agree with TRBD2. The ends lost 3 bases at V and 7 bases at J; junction bases unmatched: 9. Germline assignment: CDR1 ENHRY and CDR2 SYGVKD. This CDR3 is 15 amino acids long. The CDR3 sequence: CAISDSREVWNEQFF. CDR3 DNA: TGTGCCATCAGTGATTCCCGGGAGGTTTGGAATGAGCAGTTCTTC.

This sequence joins TRBV12-3 or TRBV12-4 and TRBJ1-2; tentatively, D is TRBD1 (5 bases). V was trimmed by 2 bases and J by 6 bases, leaving 7 bases between them. The CDR3 is 12 amino acids. In nucleotides, the CDR3 is TGTGCCAGCAGTTTACGGGGACATGGCTACACCTTC. Translated: CASSLRGHGYTF.

This clonotype was observed a handful of times. The V and J genes are TRBV3-1 and TRBJ2-2; D remains unclear. Trimming took off 1 base at V and 0 bases at J, with 6 bases between the two ends. Germline assignment: CDR1 LGHDT and CDR2 YNNKEL (reference sequence). CDR3 size: 15 residues. The CDR3 coding sequence is TGTGCCAGCAGCCAAGGTATTGCGAACACCGGGGAGCTGTTTTTT. It translates to CASSQGIANTGELFF. Full variable domain (remainder filled in from reference TRBV3-1 and TRBJ2-2): DTAVSQTPKYLVTQMGNDKSIKCEQNLGHDTMYWYKQDSKKFLKIMFSYNNKELIINETVPNRFSPKSPDKAHLNLHINSLELGDSAVYFCASSQGIANTGELFFGEGSRLTVL.

This clonotype has at least ten counts. V usage is TRBV4-3 and J usage is TRBJ2-6; D is undetermined. CDR1 is LGHNA and CDR2 is YSLEER in the germline V gene. CDR3 length: 16 residues. V lost 5 bases to trimming and J lost 0 bases, with 11 bases between them. The CDR3 region is CASSKTIGSGANVLTF. CDR3 bases: TGCGCCAGCAGCAAAACGATAGGCTCTGGGGCCAACGTCCTGACTTTC.

This clonotype appeared a few times. The chain employs TRBV24-1 and TRBJ2-5; 9 bases line up with TRBD2. The germline CDR1 and CDR2 sequences are KGHDR and SFDVKD. The CDR3 is 15 residues long. V shed 4 bases, J shed 5 bases, and the junction held 7 bases outside the gene matches. The CDR3: CATSDSGLARETQYF. The CDR3 DNA is TGTGCCACCAGTGACTCTGGACTAGCGAGGGAGACCCAGTACTTC.

This chain joins TRBV5-6 and TRBJ2-5; no clear D. The germline gives CDR1 SGHDT, CDR2 YYEEEE. The CDR3 is 13 residues long. V lost 1 base and J 4 bases, leaving 8 bases between the germline ends. CDR3 nucleotides: TGTGCCAGCAGCTTGAAAGAGAGAGAGACCCAGTACTTC. Translation gives CASSLKERETQYF.

This clonotype has only a few counts. The rearrangement uses TRBV6-2 or TRBV6-3 and TRBJ2-1, with 12 bases fitting TRBD2. V shed 7 bases, J shed 4 bases, and the junction held 8 bases outside the gene matches. The CDR3 consists of 16 residues. CDR1 MNHEY and CDR2 SVGEGT come from the germline V gene. CDR3 in amino acids: CASTSSGRALYNEQFF. The CDR3 nucleotides read TGTGCCAGCACTTCTAGCGGGAGGGCCCTTTACAATGAGCAGTTCTTC.

This clonotype was counted between two and nine times. This chain joins TRBV7-2 and TRBJ1-2; D unclear. The CDR3 is 13 residues long. Between the trimmed V and J ends, which lost 5 bases and 3 bases, there was a span of 10 bases. Germline V lookup: CDR1 SGHTA, CDR2 FQGNSA. The CDR3 spells CASSSGSHYGYTF. The CDR3 coding sequence is TGTGCCAGCAGCAGCGGGAGTCACTATGGCTACACCTTC.

This clonotype was counted between two and nine times. The rearrangement joins TRBV18 to TRBJ2-7; 14 positions agree with TRBD2. The CDR3 has 16 amino acids. Germline-derived CDR1 and CDR2 are KGHSH and LQKENI. V lost 5 bases, J lost 4 bases, and 7 bases stayed unmatched. The CDR3 sequence is CASSTWTSGRWYEQYF. Here the CDR3 DNA reads TGTGCCAGCTCAACCTGGACTAGCGGGAGGTGGTACGAGCAGTACTTC.

The chain couples TRBV4-1 to TRBJ2-1, with 8 bases fitting TRBD2. Unmatched junction bases numbered 12, after V lost 2 bases and J lost 6 bases. The CDR3 totals 17 residues. Germline V gene data show CDR1 as MGHRA and CDR2 as YSYEKL. Here the CDR3 reads CASSQTPTSGGGNEQFF. CDR3 in DNA: TGCGCCAGCAGCCAAACACCCACTAGCGGAGGAGGCAATGAGCAGTTCTTC.

The V gene is TRBV12-3 or TRBV12-4, the J gene TRBJ2-5, with 12 bases lining up with TRBD1. The CDR3 length is 17 residues. Unmatched junction bases numbered 13, after V lost 6 bases and J lost 5 bases. CDR3: CASRSSPGQGAGETQYF. The CDR3 nucleotides are TGTGCCAGCAGGTCGTCTCCGGGACAGGGGGCCGGGGAGACCCAGTACTTC.

This clonotype was observed at least ten times. The V and J genes are TRBV5-1 and TRBJ2-7; TRBD1 agrees at 7 bases. Germline V CDR1 and CDR2: SGHRS, YFSETQ. The ends lost 4 bases at V and 2 bases at J; junction bases unmatched: 12. This CDR3 spans 16 amino acids. The CDR3 DNA reads TGCGCCAGCAGCCGAATGGTTGGGGACAGACCCTACGAGCAGTACTTC. Its translation: CASSRMVGDRPYEQYF.